A selection of T cell receptor beta chains follows, all from one sample in a study of cytomegalovirus exposure and HLA in healthy donors. Produced via immunoSEQ multiplex PCR; TCRdb's table is partial and in-frame only. The sample is made up of 50,000 or so clones, and the top ten hold about 10% of it. Material for sequencing was PBMCs. The receptors come from a man between 50 and 59 years old in good health and CMV-seropositive. Each CDR3 is given without its conserved first and last residue.

TRBJ2-7,TRBV9,ASSPAERGTYEQY
TRBJ2-2,TRBV7-7,ASSLVVGRAGELF
TRBJ2-1,TRBV19,ASTRGRPYNEQF
TRBJ2-7,TRBV7-9,ASSPWTGKTIYEQY
TRBJ1-1,TRBV6-5,ASRRTDSRPEAF
TRBJ1-1,TRBV9,ASTRGLRATEAF
TRBJ1-2,TRBV18,ASSPGGDGYT
TRBJ2-5,TRBV9,ASSVGTGTPRGNQY
TRBJ2-7,TRBV4-1,ASTTGG
TRBJ2-3,TRBV2,ASSGSGGGTDTQY
TRBJ2-2,TRBV5-5,ASSLPGSAGELF
TRBJ2-1,TRBV19,ASSIGSRAVTYNEQF
TRBJ2-7,TRBV6-5,ASSYGSHAYEQY
TRBJ2-7,TRBV6-5,ASSSTGTAIHEQY
TRBJ1-2,TRBV6-5,ASSPQGVSYGYT
TRBJ2-7,TRBV6-6,ASSYTSLTSSYEQY
TRBJ1-1,TRBV28,ASPPRGARGTEAF
TRBJ1-1,TRBV5-6,ASSLIDRTEAF
TRBJ1-2,TRBV6-1,ASAPIRLYGYT
TRBJ2-2,TRBV12-5,ASGFSGVGKLF
TRBJ2-2,TRBV7-2,ASSLAASGTGELF
TRBJ2-1,TRBV30,AWRAGAGGQGF
TRBJ2-7,TRBV20-1,SGRGLYEQY
TRBJ1-1,TRBV30,AWSLGQGLTEAF
TRBJ1-1,TRBV28,ASSSDGLNTEAF
TRBJ1-2,TRBV19,ASSRPDRNYGYT